Following are 18 T cell receptor beta chains from one sample sequenced in a study of vaccination effects on CD4 cells after COVID-19. CD4+ T cells specific for antigen were expanded with viral peptide pools by the ViraFEST assay before sequencing. A roughly 10-day culture period preceded the isolation of CD4+ T cells. Infection dated between March and December 2020, before the Alpha, Beta and Delta variants reached the United States. Each participant was given two doses of one vaccine (BNT162b2 or mRNA-1273). Sequencing was performed with immunoSEQ multiplex PCR; in TCRdb, only in-frame clones are kept and a portion is missing. The data show more than 15,000 clones, more than 65% seen once. Their antigen targets remain unknown. The sample was CD4+ T cells from PBMCs cultured with SARS-CoV-2 spike peptides, taken after COVID-19 vaccination. The receptors shown here come from a human donor who had a prior SARS-CoV-2 infection.

The gene calls are TRBV4-3 and TRBJ2-3; D unclear. CDR1 is LGHNA and CDR2 is YSLEER in the germline V gene. There are 16 residues in the CDR3. V lost 4 bases and J lost 4, with 18 bases in between. The CDR3 region has the DNA TGCGCCAGCAGCCGGGTAAGGCAGAATGATGCAGATACGCAGTATTTT. This sequence encodes CASSRVRQNDADTQYF.

The chain recombines TRBV10-3 with TRBJ1-1, with 10 bases identical to TRBD1. The J segment lost 2 bases and the V segment lost 6 bases, leaving 3 bases of the junction unmatched. The CDR3 totals 14 residues. In germline, CDR1 is ENHRY, CDR2 SYGVKD. Here the CDR3 reads CAIRGTGVNTEAFF. In DNA form, the CDR3 reads TGTGCCATCAGAGGGACAGGGGTAAACACTGAAGCTTTCTTT.

The chain combines TRBV30 with TRBJ2-2, with 9 bases lining up with TRBD2. J lost 3 bases, V lost 5 bases, and 4 bases had no gene match. This CDR3 region has 14 residues. Germline lookup yields CDR1 GTSNPN and CDR2 SVGIG (reference sequence). The DNA for the CDR3 is TGTGCCTGGGCTAGCGGGGCTTACACCGGGGAGCTGTTTTTT. This sequence encodes CAWASGAYTGELFF.

V gene TRBV5-1 combines with J gene TRBJ2-7; 8 bases are a match to TRBD2. With V trimmed by 4 bases and J by 2 bases, 11 bases remained unmatched. Germline V CDR1 and CDR2: SGHRS, YFSETQ. The CDR3 is 16 residues long. CDR3 amino acids: CASSAGQFSGAYEQYF. For the CDR3, the DNA is TGCGCCAGCAGCGCCGGACAGTTTAGCGGGGCCTACGAGCAGTACTTC.

J is TRBJ1-2 and V is TRBV5-4, with D uncertain. The germline V gene has CDR1 SGHNT and CDR2 YYREEE (reference sequence). The CDR3 has 13 amino acids. Trimming stripped 4 bases from V and 4 bases from J, with 11 bases between. The CDR3 DNA sequence: TGTGCCAGCAGCAAAGACGAGACCTATGGCTACACCTTC. Protein product: CASSKDETYGYTF.

The chain recombines TRBV11-2 with TRBJ2-5; the D call may be TRBD1 or TRBD2 (5 bases each). There are 14 residues in the CDR3. V was cut by 5 bases and J by 7 bases, with 17 bases left in between. Germline CDR1 SGHAT, CDR2 FQNNGV. CDR3: CASSRVAGTGTQYF. CDR3 DNA sequence: TGTGCCAGCAGCCGAGTGGCAGGGACGGGGACCCAGTACTTC.

This chain uses TRBV5-1 with TRBJ1-1; D gene unclear. V lost 4 bases and J lost 9, with 10 bases in between. From germline, CDR1 is SGHRS and CDR2 YFSETQ. The CDR3 contains 11 residues. The CDR3 DNA is TGCGCCAGCAGCGACGGGCCGAAAGCTTTCTTT. Protein product: CASSDGPKAFF.

Concerning this clone itself: The sample holds other DNA sequences that translate to the same CDR3. The chain links TRBV5-1 to TRBJ2-5; a possible D gene is TRBD2 (6 bases). The germline gives CDR1 SGHRS, CDR2 YFSETQ. The CDR3 has 14 residues. V shed 0 bases and J shed 3 bases, with 9 bases lying between them. The CDR3 here is CASSLASGEETQYF. The CDR3, as DNA: TGCGCCAGCAGCTTGGCTTCGGGAGAAGAGACCCAGTACTTC.

The V and J genes are TRBV9 and TRBJ2-7; D remains unclear. V was shortened by 4 bases and J by 5 bases, with 19 bases between the two germline ends. CDR1 is SGDLS and CDR2 is YYNGEE in the germline V gene. This CDR3 is built from 15 residues. CDR3 residues: CASSPTGIPGHEQYF. The CDR3 DNA follows: TGTGCCAGCAGCCCCACGGGCATCCCCGGTCACGAGCAGTACTTC.

V and J are TRBV2 and TRBJ1-1; 8 nucleotides match TRBD1. J was trimmed by 1 base and V by 5 bases; bases with no gene match: 3. Germline lookup yields CDR1 SNHLY and CDR2 FYNNEI. This CDR3 has 14 residues. The CDR3, as DNA: TGTGCCAGCAGTCGACAGGGGTCGAACACTGAAGCTTTCTTT. This codes for CASSRQGSNTEAFF.

The chain has TRBV24-1 and TRBJ2-7; either TRBD1 or TRBD2 may fit D (6 bases each). The CDR3 sequence is 14 residues long. Germline values: CDR1 KGHDR, CDR2 SFDVKD. V was cut by 10 bases and J by 4 bases, with 19 bases left in between. The CDR3 region has the DNA TGTGCCACATGGTCCCCGGGGGCGAGATACGAGCAGTACTTC. Translated, it gives CATWSPGARYEQYF.

The CDR3 loop is CASSFHRQGTYGYTF. The CDR3 region has the DNA TGTGCCAGTAGTTTTCACCGACAGGGAACTTATGGCTACACCTTC. The V and J genes are TRBV19 and TRBJ1-2; 7 nucleotides align to TRBD1. CDR1 is LNHDA and CDR2 is SQIVND in the germline V gene (reference sequence). The CDR3 spans 15 residues. V lost 5 bases, J lost 5 bases, and 11 bases stayed unmatched. Supplemented by reference TRBV19 and TRBJ1-2, the full variable domain reads DGGITQSPKYLFRKEGQNVTLSCEQNLNHDAMYWYRQDPGQGLRLIYYSQIVNDFQKGDIAEGYSVSREKKESFPLTVTSAQKNPTAFYLCASSFHRQGTYGYTFGSGTRLTVV.

This chain connects TRBV15 to TRBJ2-1; D is uncertain. This CDR3 has 14 amino acids. Trimming took 0 bases from V and 4 from J, leaving 7 bases between them. Germline assignment: CDR1 LNHNV and CDR2 YYDKDF (reference sequence). As DNA, the CDR3 is TGTGCCACCAGCAGAGATGGCGAATACAATGAGCAGTTCTTC. The encoded protein is CATSRDGEYNEQFF. Full variable domain (missing parts from reference TRBV15 and TRBJ2-1): DAMVIQNPRYQVTQFGKPVTLSCSQTLNHNVMYWYQQKSSQAPKLLFHYYDKDFNNEADTPDNFQSRRPNTSFCFLDIRSPGLGDTAMYLCATSRDGEYNEQFFGPGTRLTVL.

This clone appeared a single time. The V gene is TRBV5-6, the J gene TRBJ2-7; the match to TRBD1 covers 7 bases. The CDR3 sequence is 16 residues long. Per germline, CDR1 SGHDT and CDR2 YYEEEE. V shed 0 bases, J shed 4 bases, and the junction held 10 bases outside the gene matches. The CDR3 region is CASSLVVSAGGYEQYF. CDR3 coding DNA: TGTGCCAGCAGCTTGGTGGTTTCGGCAGGGGGTTACGAGCAGTACTTC. The full variable domain, in which reference TRBV5-6 and TRBJ2-7 provide the parts outside the CDR3, is DAGVTQSPTHLIKTRGQQVTLRCSPKSGHDTVSWYQQALGQGPQFIFQYYEEEERQRGNFPDRFSGHQFPNYSSELNVNALLLGDSALYLCASSLVVSAGGYEQYFGPGTRLTVT.

This chain uses TRBV2 with TRBJ1-6, with 10 nucleotides matching TRBD1. Germline V gives CDR1 SNHLY, CDR2 FYNNEI. Trimming removed 6 bases from V and 7 bases from J; junction bases left unmatched: 3. CDR3 length: 14 residues. The CDR3 loop reads CASREDRGNSPLHF. The CDR3 region has the DNA TGTGCCAGCAGGGAGGACAGGGGGAATTCACCCCTCCACTTT. Complete variable domain (other parts from reference TRBV2 and TRBJ1-6): EPEVTQTPSHQVTQMGQEVILRCVPISNHLYFYWYRQILGQKVEFLVSFYNNEISEKSEIFDDQFSVERPDGSNFTLKIRSTKLEDSAMYFCASREDRGNSPLHFGNGTRLTVT.

The gene calls are TRBV5-1 and TRBJ2-7; D is perhaps TRBD1 (6 bases). In germline, CDR1 is SGHRS, CDR2 YFSETQ. The CDR3 has 15 amino acids. Trimming stripped 0 bases from V and 3 bases from J, with 13 bases between. CDR3 amino acids: CASSLAPGEGYEQYF. Here the CDR3 DNA reads TGCGCCAGCAGCTTGGCCCCAGGGGAAGGCTACGAGCAGTACTTC.

V and J are TRBV6-6 and TRBJ1-5, with D unclear. This CDR3 has 12 residues. The germline CDR1 and CDR2 sequences are MNHNY and SVGAGI (reference sequence). The ends were cut back, 4 bases at V and 3 bases at J, with 4 bases in the middle. The CDR3 sequence: CASSWTNQPQHF. The CDR3 DNA sequence: TGTGCCAGCAGTTGGACCAATCAGCCCCAGCATTTT.

The J gene is TRBJ2-5, the V gene TRBV18; the D is unclear. The CDR3 loop spans 13 amino acids. Trimming took 0 bases from V and 3 from J, leaving 5 bases between them. CDR1 KGHSH and CDR2 LQKENI come from the germline V gene. CDR3 sequence reads: CASSPPGKETQYF. The CDR3 bases are TGTGCCAGCTCACCACCAGGCAAAGAGACCCAGTACTTC.